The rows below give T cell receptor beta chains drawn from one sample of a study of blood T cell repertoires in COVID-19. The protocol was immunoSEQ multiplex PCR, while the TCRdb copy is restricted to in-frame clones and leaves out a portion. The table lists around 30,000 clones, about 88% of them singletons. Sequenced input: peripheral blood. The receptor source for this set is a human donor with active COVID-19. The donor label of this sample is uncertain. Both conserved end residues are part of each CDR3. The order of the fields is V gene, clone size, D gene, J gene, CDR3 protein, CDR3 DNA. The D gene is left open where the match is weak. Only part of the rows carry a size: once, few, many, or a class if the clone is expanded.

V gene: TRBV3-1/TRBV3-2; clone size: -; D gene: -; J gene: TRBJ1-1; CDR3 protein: CASSSPGDRRAEAFF; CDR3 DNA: TGTGCCAGCAGCTCTCCAGGGGACCGTCGGGCTGAAGCTTTCTTT
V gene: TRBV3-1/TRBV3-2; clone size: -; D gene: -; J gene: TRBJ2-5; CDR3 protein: CASSQSLQETQYF; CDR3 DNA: TGTGCCAGCAGCCAGTCCCTCCAAGAGACCCAGTACTTC
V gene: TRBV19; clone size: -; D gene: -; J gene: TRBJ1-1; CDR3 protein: CASSIELRGTEAFF; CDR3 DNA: TGTGCCAGTAGTATCGAGCTTAGGGGAACTGAAGCTTTCTTT
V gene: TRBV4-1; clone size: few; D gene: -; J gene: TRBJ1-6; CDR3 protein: CASSRMGLSPYRGSPLHF; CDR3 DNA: TGCGCCAGCAGCCGAATGGGACTGTCACCCTATAGGGGTTCACCCCTCCACTTT
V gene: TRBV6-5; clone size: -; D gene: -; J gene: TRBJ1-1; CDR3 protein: CASTPYTDNTEAFF; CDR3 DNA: TGTGCCAGCACCCCATATACAGACAACACTGAAGCTTTCTTT
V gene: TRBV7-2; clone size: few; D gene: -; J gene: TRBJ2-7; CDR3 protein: CASSAHKNYEQYF; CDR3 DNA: TGTGCCAGCAGCGCCCACAAAAACTACGAGCAGTACTTC
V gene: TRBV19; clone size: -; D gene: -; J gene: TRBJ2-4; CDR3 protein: CASRYGSIQYF; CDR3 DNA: TGTGCCAGTAGGTACGGGAGCATTCAGTACTTC
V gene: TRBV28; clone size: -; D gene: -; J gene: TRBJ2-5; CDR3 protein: CASSTRGGGLETQYF; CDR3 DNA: TGTGCCAGCTCAACTAGAGGGGGGGGTCTAGAGACCCAGTACTTC
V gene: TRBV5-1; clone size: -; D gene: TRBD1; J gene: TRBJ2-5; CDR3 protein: CASRRVTGAVGETQYF; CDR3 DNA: TGCGCCAGCAGGAGGGTCACAGGGGCGGTAGGGGAGACCCAGTACTTC
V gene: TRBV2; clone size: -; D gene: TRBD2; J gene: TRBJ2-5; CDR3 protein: CASSGAGGIYSETQYF; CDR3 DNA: TGTGCCAGCAGTGGCGCGGGGGGTATCTATTCTGAGACCCAGTACTTC
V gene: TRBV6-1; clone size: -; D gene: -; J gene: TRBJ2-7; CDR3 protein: CASSEFARPPYEQYF; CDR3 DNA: TGTGCCAGCAGTGAATTCGCCAGGCCTCCCTACGAGCAGTACTTC
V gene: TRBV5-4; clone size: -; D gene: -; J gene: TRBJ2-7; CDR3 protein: CASSLDRSYEQYF; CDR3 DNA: TGTGCCAGCAGCTTAGACAGGTCCTACGAGCAGTACTTC
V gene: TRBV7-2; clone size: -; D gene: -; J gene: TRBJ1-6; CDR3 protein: CASSFVNSNSPLHF; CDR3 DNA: TGTGCCAGCAGCTTCGTCAACTCCAATTCACCCCTCCACTTT
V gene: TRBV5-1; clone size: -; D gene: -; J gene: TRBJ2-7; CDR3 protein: CASSLDGGRTPGNF; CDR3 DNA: TGCGCCAGCAGCTTGGATGGAGGGAGGACTCCAGGGAACTTC
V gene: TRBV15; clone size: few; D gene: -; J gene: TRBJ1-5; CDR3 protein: CATSRNTRGNQPQHF; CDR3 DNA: TGTGCCACCAGCAGAAATACCAGGGGAAATCAGCCCCAGCATTTT
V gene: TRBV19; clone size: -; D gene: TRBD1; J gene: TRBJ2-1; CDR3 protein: CASRTAGTATYNEQFF; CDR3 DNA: TGTGCCAGTAGGACCGCCGGGACAGCGACATACAATGAGCAGTTCTTC
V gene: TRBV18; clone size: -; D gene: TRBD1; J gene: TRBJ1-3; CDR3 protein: CASSPLDRIGNTIYF; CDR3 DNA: TGTGCCAGCTCACCACTGGACAGGATAGGAAACACCATATATTTT
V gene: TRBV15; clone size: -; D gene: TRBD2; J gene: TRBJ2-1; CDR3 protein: CATSRYTSGGDHEQFF; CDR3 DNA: TGTGCCACCAGCCGATATACTAGCGGGGGCGACCATGAGCAGTTCTTC
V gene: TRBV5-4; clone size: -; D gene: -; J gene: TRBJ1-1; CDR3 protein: CASSQDGTRAFF; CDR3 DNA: TGTGCCAGCAGCCAGGACGGGACAAGGGCTTTCTTT
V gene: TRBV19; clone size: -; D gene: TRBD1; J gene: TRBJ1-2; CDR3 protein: CATDRGNGYTF; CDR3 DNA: TGTGCCACGGACAGGGGGAATGGCTACACCTTC
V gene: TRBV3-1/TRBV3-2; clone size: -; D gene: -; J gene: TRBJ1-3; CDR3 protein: CASSQEKGQSKDSGNTIYF; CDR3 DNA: TGTGCCAGCAGCCAAGAAAAAGGACAGTCGAAGGATTCTGGAAACACCATATATTTT
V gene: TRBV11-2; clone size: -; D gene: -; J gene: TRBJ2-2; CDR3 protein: CASTKQNTGELFF; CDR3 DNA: TGTGCCAGCACTAAGCAGAACACCGGGGAGCTGTTTTTT
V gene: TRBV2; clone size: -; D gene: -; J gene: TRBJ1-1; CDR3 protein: CASSVSVMNTEAFF; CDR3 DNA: TGTGCCAGCAGTGTCAGCGTCATGAACACTGAAGCTTTCTTT
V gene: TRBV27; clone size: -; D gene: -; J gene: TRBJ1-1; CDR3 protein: CASSFIGRGRYAFF; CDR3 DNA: TGTGCCAGCAGTTTCATTGGGAGAGGGCGATATGCTTTCTTT
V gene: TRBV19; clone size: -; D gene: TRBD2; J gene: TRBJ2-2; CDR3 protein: CASRVAGGTGELFF; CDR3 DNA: TGTGCCAGTAGGGTAGCGGGGGGGACCGGGGAGCTGTTTTTT
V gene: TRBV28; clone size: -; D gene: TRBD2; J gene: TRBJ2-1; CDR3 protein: CASSFSLSQRGTFF; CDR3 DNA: TGTGCCAGCAGTTTTAGTCTCTCCCAGCGGGGAACTTTCTTC
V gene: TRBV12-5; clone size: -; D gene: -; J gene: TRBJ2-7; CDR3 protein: CASGLQGWNEQYF; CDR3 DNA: TGTGCTAGTGGTTTACAGGGCTGGAACGAGCAGTACTTC
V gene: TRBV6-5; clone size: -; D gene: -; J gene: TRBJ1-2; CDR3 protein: CASTRTDSLKDGYTF; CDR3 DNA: TGTGCCAGCACCAGGACAGACTCCCTTAAGGATGGCTACACCTTC
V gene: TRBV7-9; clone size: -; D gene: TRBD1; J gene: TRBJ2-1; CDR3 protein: CASSLTGGYNEQFF; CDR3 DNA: TGTGCCAGCAGCTTAACAGGGGGATACAATGAGCAGTTCTTC
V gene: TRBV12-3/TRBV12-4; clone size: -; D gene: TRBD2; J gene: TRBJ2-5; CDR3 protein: CASKLTSQETRYF; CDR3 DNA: TGTGCCAGCAAACTGACTAGCCAAGAGACCCGGTACTTC
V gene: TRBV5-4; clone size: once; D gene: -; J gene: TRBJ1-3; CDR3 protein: CASSIDSNGNTIYF; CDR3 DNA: TGTGCCAGCAGCATCGACAGCAATGGAAACACCATATATTTT
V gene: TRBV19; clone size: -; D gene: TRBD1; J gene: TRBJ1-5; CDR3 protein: CASTKDRGSNQPQHF; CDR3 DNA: TGTGCCAGTACCAAGGACAGGGGTAGCAATCAGCCCCAGCATTTT
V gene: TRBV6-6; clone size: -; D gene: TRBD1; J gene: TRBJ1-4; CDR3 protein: CASRSLTGAKEKLFF; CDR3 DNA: TGTGCCAGCAGATCCCTGACAGGGGCAAAGGAAAAACTGTTTTTT
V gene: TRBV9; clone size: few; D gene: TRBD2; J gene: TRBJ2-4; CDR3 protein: CASSPSPGGDIQYF; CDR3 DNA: TGTGCCAGCAGCCCTTCCCCCGGGGGGGACATTCAGTACTTC
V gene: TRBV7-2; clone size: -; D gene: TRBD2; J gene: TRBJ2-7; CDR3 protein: CASSFRLAGAYEQYF; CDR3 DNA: TGTGCCAGCAGCTTTCGACTAGCGGGGGCCTACGAGCAGTACTTC
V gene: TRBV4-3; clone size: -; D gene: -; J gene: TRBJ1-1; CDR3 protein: CASSQVGQRNTEAFF; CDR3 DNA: TGCGCCAGCAGCCAAGTCGGACAGAGGAACACTGAAGCTTTCTTT
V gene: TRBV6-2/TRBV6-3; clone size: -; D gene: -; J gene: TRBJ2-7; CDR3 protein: CASSWRLPTEQYF; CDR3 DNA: TGTGCCAGCAGTTGGAGGCTACCGACAGAGCAGTACTTC
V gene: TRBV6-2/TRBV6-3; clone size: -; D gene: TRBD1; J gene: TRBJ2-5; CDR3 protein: CASSYSGTGGETQYF; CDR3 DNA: TGTGCCAGCAGTTACTCAGGGACAGGGGGGGAGACCCAGTACTTC
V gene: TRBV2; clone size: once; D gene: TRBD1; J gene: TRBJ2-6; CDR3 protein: CASSARDSGANVLTF; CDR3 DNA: TGTGCCAGCAGCGCCAGGGACAGTGGGGCCAACGTCCTGACTTTC
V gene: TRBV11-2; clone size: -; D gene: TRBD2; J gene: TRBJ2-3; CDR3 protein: CASSFSGGADTQYF; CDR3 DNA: TGTGCCAGCAGCTTTAGCGGGGGGGCAGATACGCAGTATTTT
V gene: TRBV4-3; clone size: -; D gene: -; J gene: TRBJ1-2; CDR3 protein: CASSQGLSGSGGYTF; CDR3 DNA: TGCGCCAGCAGCCAAGGATTGTCCGGGAGTGGTGGCTACACCTTC
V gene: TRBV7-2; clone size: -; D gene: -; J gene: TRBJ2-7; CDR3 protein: CASSLGGTLASYEQYF; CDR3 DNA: TGTGCCAGCAGCTTAGGCGGGACTCTTGCCTCCTACGAGCAGTACTTC
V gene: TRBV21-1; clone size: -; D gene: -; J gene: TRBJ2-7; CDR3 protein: CASSKALYPTGVEQYF; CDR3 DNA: TGTGCCAGCAGCAAAGCGCTTTATCCAACAGGGGTCGAGCAGTACTTC
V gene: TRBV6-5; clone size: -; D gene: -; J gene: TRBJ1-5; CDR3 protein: CASRMREYSNQPQHF; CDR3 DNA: TGTGCCAGCAGAATGAGGGAGTATAGCAATCAGCCCCAGCATTTT
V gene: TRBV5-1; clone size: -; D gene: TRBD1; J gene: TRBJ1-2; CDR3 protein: CASSLGDRAGSYGYTF; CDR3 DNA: TGCGCCAGCAGCTTGGGGGACAGGGCAGGCAGCTATGGCTACACCTTC
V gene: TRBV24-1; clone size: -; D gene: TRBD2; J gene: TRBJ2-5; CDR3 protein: CATSDLASGGRETQYF; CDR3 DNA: TGTGCCACCAGTGATTTGGCTAGCGGGGGACGGGAGACCCAGTACTTC
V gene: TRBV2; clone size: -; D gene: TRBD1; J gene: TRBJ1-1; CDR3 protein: CASRDRAGNTEAFF; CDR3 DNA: TGTGCCAGCAGGGACAGGGCAGGGAACACTGAAGCTTTCTTT
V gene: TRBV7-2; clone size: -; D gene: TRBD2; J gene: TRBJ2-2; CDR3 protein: CASSLGKGLARNTGELFF; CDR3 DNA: TGTGCCAGCAGCTTAGGCAAGGGACTAGCGAGGAACACCGGGGAGCTGTTTTTT
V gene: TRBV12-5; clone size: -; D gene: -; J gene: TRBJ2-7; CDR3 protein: CASGLNRDWGSGEQYF; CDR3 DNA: TGTGCTAGTGGCCTGAACCGGGACTGGGGATCGGGAGAGCAGTACTTC